Presented here are 10 T cell receptor beta chains from one specimen sequenced in a study of CD8+ T cells in alopecia areata. Noted treatment: oral pan-JAK inhibitor, 5-10 mg twice daily. Sequencing relied on a cDNA template that was reverse transcribed from extracted RNA. Repertoires were generated with immunoSEQ multiplex PCR, while TCRdb's copy carries only in-frame clones and drops some. This sample has about 140,000 clones, with about 88% found just once. The sequencing used CD8+ T cells sorted from blood, collected at week 4, from a patient treated with tofacitinib. The receptor source for this set is a human donor with alopecia areata.

The V call is TRBV5-1, the J call TRBJ2-7; D possibly corresponds to TRBD2 (6 bases). V shed 4 bases and J shed 3 bases, with 14 bases lying between them. The length of the CDR3 is 14 residues. Germline CDR1 is SGHRS and CDR2 is YFSETQ. CDR3 DNA: TGCGCCAGCAGCCCCGGGACTTCCAACTACGAGCAGTACTTC. It yields the protein CASSPGTSNYEQYF. Based on the CDR3 plus reference TRBV5-1 and TRBJ2-7, the full variable domain is KAGVTQTPRYLIKTRGQQVTLSCSPISGHRSVSWYQQTPGQGLQFLFEYFSETQRNKGNFPGRFSGRQFSNSRSEMNVSTLELGDSALYLCASSPGTSNYEQYFGPGTRLTVT.

This sequence joins TRBV7-6 and TRBJ2-7, with 9 positions matching TRBD1. The V and J ends lost 5 bases and 5 bases, in that order; junction bases with no gene match: 7. Germline-derived CDR1 and CDR2 are SGHVS and FNYEAQ. This CDR3 is built from 14 residues. CDR3 nucleotide sequence: TGTGCCAGCAGCCTTAACAGGGGGCTGAACGAGCAGTACTTC. It encodes CASSLNRGLNEQYF.

The V gene is TRBV12-5, the J gene TRBJ1-5; D uncertain. CDR1 and CDR2 from the germline V gene are LGHNT and FRNRAP. The V gene lost 0 bases and the J gene lost 6 bases, with 12 bases spanning the gap. The CDR3 covers 15 residues. The CDR3: CASGLVRVGPQPQHF. DNA of the CDR3: TGTGCTAGTGGTTTGGTACGAGTAGGCCCTCAGCCCCAGCATTTT.

The chain links TRBV7-3 to TRBJ2-3; D not resolved. V was shortened by 5 bases and J by 4 bases, with 19 bases between the two germline ends. The CDR3 covers 16 residues. Germline V lookup: CDR1 SGHTA, CDR2 FQGTGA. The CDR3 DNA follows: TGTGCCAGCAGCCCGAAGACCGGTGTCCAGGCAGATACGCAGTATTTT. As protein: CASSPKTGVQADTQYF.

The chain couples TRBV2 to TRBJ1-1, with D possibly being TRBD1 (5 bases). The CDR3 totals 10 residues. CDR1 is SNHLY, CDR2 FYNNEI, per germline. V shed 8 bases and J shed 8 bases, with 9 bases lying between them. CDR3 coding DNA: TGTGCCAGCGAGGGGAAGGAAGCTTTCTTT. Translating gives CASEGKEAFF.

This chain joins TRBV7-9 and TRBJ1-2; a weak D match, TRBD1 (5 bases). V was clipped by 1 base and J by 3 bases, with 9 bases between them. Germline CDR1 SEHNR, CDR2 FQNEAQ (reference sequence). This CDR3 is built from 14 residues. CDR3 region: CASSLDDSYYGYTF. The CDR3 DNA reads TGTGCCAGCAGCTTAGACGACAGCTACTATGGCTACACCTTC.

The gene calls are TRBV30 and TRBJ1-3; D may be TRBD1 (5 bases). CDR1 GTSNPN and CDR2 SVGIG come from the germline V gene (reference sequence). The CDR3 length is 16 residues. V was clipped by 2 bases and J by 0 bases, with 14 bases between them. The CDR3 nucleotides read TGTGCCTGGAGTCTTACAGGCGCTAGCTCTGGAAACACCATATATTTT. Its protein is CAWSLTGASSGNTIYF.

This clone showed up just once. The gene calls are TRBV29-1 and TRBJ1-1, with 8 bases lining up with TRBD1. The V gene's germline CDR1 is SQVTM and CDR2 ANQGSEA. The CDR3 extends over 12 amino acids. J lost 3 bases, V lost 7 bases, and 4 bases had no gene match. The CDR3 loop is CSAGQGDTEAFF. The CDR3 nucleotides read TGCAGCGCCGGACAGGGCGACACTGAAGCTTTCTTT.

This CDR3 is CASKWGTSGTDTQYF. The CDR3 coding sequence is TGCGCCAGCAAATGGGGGACTAGCGGAACAGATACGCAGTATTTT. This chain joins TRBV5-1 and TRBJ2-3, with 11 bases fitting TRBD2. With 6 bases clipped from V and 3 bases from J, the junction kept 6 bases outside the gene matches. Germline V gene data show CDR1 as SGHRS and CDR2 as YFSETQ. The CDR3 is 15 residues long.

CDR3 loop: CASSYTPEMTGMTYEQYF. CDR3 nucleotides: TGTGCCAGCAGTTACACGCCGGAGATGACAGGGATGACCTACGAGCAGTACTTC. V and J are TRBV27 and TRBJ2-7; 7 bases align to TRBD1. Germline V lookup: CDR1 MNHEY, CDR2 SMNVEV (reference sequence). V lost 4 bases, J lost 2 bases, and 17 bases stayed unmatched. The CDR3 sequence is 18 residues long.